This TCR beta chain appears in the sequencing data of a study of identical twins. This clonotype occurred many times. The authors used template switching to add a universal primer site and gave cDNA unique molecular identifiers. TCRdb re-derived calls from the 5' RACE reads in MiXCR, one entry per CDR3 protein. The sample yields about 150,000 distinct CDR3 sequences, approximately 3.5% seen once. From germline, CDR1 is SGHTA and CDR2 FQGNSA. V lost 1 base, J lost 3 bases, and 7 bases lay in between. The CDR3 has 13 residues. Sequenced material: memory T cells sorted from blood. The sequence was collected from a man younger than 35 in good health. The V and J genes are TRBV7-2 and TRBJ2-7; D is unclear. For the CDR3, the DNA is TGTGCCAGCAGCTTAGGGACCCTCTACGAGCAGTACTTC. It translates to CASSLGTLYEQYF.